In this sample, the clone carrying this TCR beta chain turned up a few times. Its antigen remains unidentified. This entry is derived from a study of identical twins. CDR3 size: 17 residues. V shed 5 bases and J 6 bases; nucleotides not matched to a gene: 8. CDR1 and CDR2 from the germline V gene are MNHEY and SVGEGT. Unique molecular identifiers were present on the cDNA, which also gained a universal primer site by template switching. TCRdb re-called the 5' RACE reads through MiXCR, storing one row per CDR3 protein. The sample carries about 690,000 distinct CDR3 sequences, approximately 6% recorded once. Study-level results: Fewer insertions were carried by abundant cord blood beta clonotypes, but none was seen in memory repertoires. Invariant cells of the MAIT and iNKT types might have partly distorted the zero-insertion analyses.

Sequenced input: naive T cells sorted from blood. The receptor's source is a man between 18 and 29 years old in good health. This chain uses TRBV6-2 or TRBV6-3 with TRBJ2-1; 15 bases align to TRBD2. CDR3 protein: CASSPRGLAGGPNEQFF. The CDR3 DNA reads TGTGCCAGCAGTCCCCGTGGACTAGCGGGAGGGCCCAATGAGCAGTTCTTC.